This T cell receptor (beta chain) is from a study of blood T cell repertoires in COVID-19. The wider study: Donors in the United States, Italy and Spain gave samples during acute or convalescent COVID-19. T cells, B-cell-depleted T cells, or PBMCs provided the cDNA or gDNA that served as material.

This CDR3 has 20 residues. The ends lost 0 bases at V and 1 base at J; junction bases unmatched: 7. Germline assignment: CDR1 MGHRA and CDR2 YSYEKL. In the original analysis: From reference gene primer amplification, estimates of nucleated cell counts were derived. The table came from immunoSEQ multiplex PCR; TCRdb's copy has only in-frame clones and leaves some out. That table supplies the V and J calls and clone size; D and trimming were determined from the DNA. The sample has 60,000 to 95,000 clones, more than 90% seen once. This TCR was sampled from a woman at least 80 years old with active or convalescent COVID-19. Sequencing was performed on peripheral blood. V and J are TRBV4-1 and TRBJ2-4, with 15 bases that match TRBD2. CDR3 coding DNA: TGCGCCAGCAGCCAAGATCGGGGACTAGCGGGGGGAGAGGCCAAAAACATTCAGTACTTC. Protein product: CASSQDRGLAGGEAKNIQYF.